This TCR beta chain comes out of a study of blood T cells in healthy people across ages. Points from the study as a whole: Any conclusive comparison of naive versus antigen-experienced cells was prevented by using unsorted PBMCs.

CDR1 SGHTA and CDR2 FQGNSA come from the germline V gene. CDR3 length: 14 residues. As to this clonotype: The antigen remains unidentified. With a much larger clone just one base away, this may be a read error.

The amount of total RNA extracted per sample was at least 5.5 micrograms. Through a sample-barcoded 5' primer and a J-beta primer mix, a second PCR was run for roughly 6 to 12 cycles. No fewer than 3 million CDR3-containing paired-end reads came from each sample. Via MiXCR, TCRdb re-called the 5' RACE reads, giving one row per CDR3 protein. Of 550,000 to 650,000 distinct CDR3 sequences listed, 25% to 35% were seen once; the top ten hold about a sixth. Sequenced material: blood. The receptor was isolated from a woman older than 75 in good health. This chain joins TRBV7-2 and TRBJ2-4; D is unresolved. With the DNA end fitting TRBJ2-7 better, the J assignment may be wrong. CDR3 amino acids: CASSPGRIVHEQYF. CDR3 bases: TGTGCCAGCAGCCCGGGCAGGATAGTGCACGAGCAGTACTTC.